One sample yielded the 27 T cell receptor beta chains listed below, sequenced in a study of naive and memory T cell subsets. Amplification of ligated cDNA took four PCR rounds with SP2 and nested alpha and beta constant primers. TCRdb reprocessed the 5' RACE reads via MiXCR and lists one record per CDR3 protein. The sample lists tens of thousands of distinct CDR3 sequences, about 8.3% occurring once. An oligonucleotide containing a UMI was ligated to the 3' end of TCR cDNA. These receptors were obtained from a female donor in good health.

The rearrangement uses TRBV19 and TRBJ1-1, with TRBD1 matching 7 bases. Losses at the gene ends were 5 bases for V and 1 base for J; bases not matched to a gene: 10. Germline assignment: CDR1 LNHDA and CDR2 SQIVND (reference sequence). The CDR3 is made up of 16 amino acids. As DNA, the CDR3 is TGTGCCAGTAGTGCAGCACGACAGGGCTGGAACACTGAAGCTTTCTTT. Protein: CASSAARQGWNTEAFF.

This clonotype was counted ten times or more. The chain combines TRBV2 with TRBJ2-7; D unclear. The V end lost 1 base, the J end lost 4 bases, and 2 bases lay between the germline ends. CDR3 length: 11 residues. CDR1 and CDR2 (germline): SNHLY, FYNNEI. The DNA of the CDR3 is TGTGCCAGCAGTGAAGGTTACGAGCAGTACTTC. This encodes CASSEGYEQYF. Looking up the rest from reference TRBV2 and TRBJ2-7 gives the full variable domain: EPEVTQTPSHQVTQMGQEVILRCVPISNHLYFYWYRQILGQKVEFLVSFYNNEISEKSEIFDDQFSVERPDGSNFTLKIRSTKLEDSAMYFCASSEGYEQYFGPGTRLTVT.

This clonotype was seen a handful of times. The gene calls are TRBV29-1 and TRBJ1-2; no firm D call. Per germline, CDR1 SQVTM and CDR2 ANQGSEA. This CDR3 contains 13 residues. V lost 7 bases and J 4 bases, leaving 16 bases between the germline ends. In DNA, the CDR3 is TGCAGCGGTGGGTCGATCGAGGGCTATGGCTACACCTTC. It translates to CSGGSIEGYGYTF.

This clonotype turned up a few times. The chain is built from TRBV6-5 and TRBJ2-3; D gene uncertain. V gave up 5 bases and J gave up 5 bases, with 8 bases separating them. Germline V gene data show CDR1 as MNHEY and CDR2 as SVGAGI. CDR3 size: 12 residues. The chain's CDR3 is CASSRRRDTQYF. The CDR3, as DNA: TGTGCCAGCAGTCGTCGGAGAGATACGCAGTATTTT.

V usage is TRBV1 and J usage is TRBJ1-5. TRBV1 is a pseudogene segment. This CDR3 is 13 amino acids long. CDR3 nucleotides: TGCACCAGCAGCCAAGATCACGTTGAGCCCCAGCATTTT. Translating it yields CTSSQDHVEPQHF.

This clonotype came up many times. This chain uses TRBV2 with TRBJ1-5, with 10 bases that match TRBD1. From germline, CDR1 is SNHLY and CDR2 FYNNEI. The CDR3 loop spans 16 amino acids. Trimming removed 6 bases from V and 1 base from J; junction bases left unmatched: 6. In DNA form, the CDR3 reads TGTGCCAGCAGAGCAGACAGGGGGCCAAGCAATCAGCCCCAGCATTTT. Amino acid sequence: CASRADRGPSNQPQHF.

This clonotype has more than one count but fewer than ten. The CDR3 reads CAWSRVTGELFF. The DNA for the CDR3 is TGTGCCTGGAGTAGAGTTACCGGGGAGCTGTTTTTT. The chain combines TRBV30 with TRBJ2-2; no clear D. This CDR3 is built from 12 residues. Looked up from germline, CDR1 is GTSNPN and CDR2 is SVGIG (reference sequence). Deletions cut 2 bases from V and 5 bases from J, with 6 bases between.

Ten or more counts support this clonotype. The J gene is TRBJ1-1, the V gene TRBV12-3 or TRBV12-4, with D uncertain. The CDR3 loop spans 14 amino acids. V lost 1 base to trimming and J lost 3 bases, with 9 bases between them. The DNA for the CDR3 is TGTGCCAGCAGTTTAGGGGGTCATGACACTGAAGCTTTCTTT. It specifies CASSLGGHDTEAFF.

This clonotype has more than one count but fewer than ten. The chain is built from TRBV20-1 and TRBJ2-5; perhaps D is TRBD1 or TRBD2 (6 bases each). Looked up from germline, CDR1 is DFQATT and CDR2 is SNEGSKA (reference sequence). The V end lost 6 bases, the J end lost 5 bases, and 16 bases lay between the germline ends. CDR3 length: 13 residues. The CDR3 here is CSASTRGGETQYF. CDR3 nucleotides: TGCAGTGCCTCGACTAGAGGGGGGGAGACCCAGTACTTC.

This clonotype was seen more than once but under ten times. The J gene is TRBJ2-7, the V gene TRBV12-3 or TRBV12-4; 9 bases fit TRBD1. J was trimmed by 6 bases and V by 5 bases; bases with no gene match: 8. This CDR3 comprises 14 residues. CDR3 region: CASSNRGRSSEQYF. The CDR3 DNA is TGTGCCAGCAGTAACAGGGGGCGGTCCAGCGAGCAGTACTTC.

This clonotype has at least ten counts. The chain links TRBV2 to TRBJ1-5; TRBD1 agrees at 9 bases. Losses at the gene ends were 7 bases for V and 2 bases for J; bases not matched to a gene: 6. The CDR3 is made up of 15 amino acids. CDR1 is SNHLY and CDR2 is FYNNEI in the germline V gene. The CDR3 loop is CASMGGQGRNQPQHF. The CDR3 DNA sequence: TGTGCCAGCATGGGGGGACAGGGTCGCAATCAGCCCCAGCATTTT.

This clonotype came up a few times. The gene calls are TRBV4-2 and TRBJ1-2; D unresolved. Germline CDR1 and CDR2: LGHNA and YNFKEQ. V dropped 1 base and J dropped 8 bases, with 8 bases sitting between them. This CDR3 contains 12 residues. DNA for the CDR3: TGTGCCAGCAGCCAAGGAAACAGCGGCTACACCTTC. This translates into CASSQGNSGYTF.

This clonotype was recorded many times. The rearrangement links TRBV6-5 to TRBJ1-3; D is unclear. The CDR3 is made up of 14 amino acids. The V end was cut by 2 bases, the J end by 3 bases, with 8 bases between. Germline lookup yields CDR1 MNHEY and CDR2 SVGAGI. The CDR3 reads CASSYDGRGNTIYF. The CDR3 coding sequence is TGTGCCAGCAGTTACGATGGTCGTGGAAACACCATATATTTT.

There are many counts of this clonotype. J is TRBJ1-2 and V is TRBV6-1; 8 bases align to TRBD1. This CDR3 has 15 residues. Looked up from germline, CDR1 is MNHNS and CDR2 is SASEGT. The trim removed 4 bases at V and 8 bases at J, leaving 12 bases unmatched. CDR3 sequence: CASSAQGAPTLGYTF. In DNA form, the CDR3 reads TGTGCCAGCAGTGCCCAGGGGGCCCCCACTTTGGGCTACACCTTC.

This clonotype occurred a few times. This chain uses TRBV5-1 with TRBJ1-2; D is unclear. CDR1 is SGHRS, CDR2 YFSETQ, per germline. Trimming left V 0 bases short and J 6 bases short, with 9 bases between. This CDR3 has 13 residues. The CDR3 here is CASSLGGDDGYTF. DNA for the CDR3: TGCGCCAGCAGCTTGGGAGGCGACGATGGCTACACCTTC.

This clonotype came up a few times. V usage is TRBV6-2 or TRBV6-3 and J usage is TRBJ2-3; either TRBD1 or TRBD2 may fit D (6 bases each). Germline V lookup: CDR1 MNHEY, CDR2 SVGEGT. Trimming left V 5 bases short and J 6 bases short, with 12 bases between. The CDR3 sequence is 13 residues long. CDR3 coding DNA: TGTGCCAGCAGTGACGGGGGCATGGATACGCAGTATTTT. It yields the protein CASSDGGMDTQYF.

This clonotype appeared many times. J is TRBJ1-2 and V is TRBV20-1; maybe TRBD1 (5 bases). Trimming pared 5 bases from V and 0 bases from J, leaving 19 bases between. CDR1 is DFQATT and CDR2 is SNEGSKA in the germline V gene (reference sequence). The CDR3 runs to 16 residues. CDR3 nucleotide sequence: TGCAGTGCTGGGACCCTCGGGACCTTAGCTAACTATGGCTACACCTTC. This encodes CSAGTLGTLANYGYTF.

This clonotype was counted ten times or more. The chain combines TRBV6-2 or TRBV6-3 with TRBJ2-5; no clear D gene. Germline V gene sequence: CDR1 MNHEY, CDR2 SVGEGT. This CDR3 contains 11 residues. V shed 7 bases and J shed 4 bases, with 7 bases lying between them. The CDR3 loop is CASTSGETQYF. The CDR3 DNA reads TGTGCCAGCACCAGTGGAGAGACCCAGTACTTC.

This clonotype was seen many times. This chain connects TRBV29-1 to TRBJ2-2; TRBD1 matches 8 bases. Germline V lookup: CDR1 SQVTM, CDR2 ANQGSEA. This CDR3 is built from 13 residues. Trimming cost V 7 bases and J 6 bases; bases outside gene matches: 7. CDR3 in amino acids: CSAARGRAGELFF. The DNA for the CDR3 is TGCAGCGCCGCCAGGGGGCGGGCCGGGGAGCTGTTTTTT.

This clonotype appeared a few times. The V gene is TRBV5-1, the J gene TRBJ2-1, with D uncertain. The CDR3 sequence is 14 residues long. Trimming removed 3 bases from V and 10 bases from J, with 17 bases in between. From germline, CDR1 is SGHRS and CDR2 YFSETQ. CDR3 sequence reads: CASSWTEPRQEQFF. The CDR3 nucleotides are TGCGCCAGCAGCTGGACGGAGCCGCGACAAGAGCAGTTCTTC.

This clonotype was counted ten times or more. The CDR3 protein is CASSKDGSSYEQYF. CDR3 coding DNA: TGTGCCAGCAGCAAAGACGGAAGCTCCTACGAGCAGTACTTC. The V call is TRBV7-8, the J call TRBJ2-7; D uncertain. CDR1 and CDR2 (germline): SGHVS, FQNEAQ. The CDR3 is 14 residues long. V was cut by 5 bases and J by 0 bases, with 11 bases left in between.

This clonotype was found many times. The CDR3 coding sequence is TGTGCCAGCAGCTTGGGATGGAGAGATACGCAGTATTTT. It encodes CASSLGWRDTQYF. The J gene is TRBJ2-3, the V gene TRBV6-5; no reliable D call. Germline CDR1 reads MNHEY; CDR2 reads SVGAGI. CDR3 length equals 13 residues. The V and J ends lost 6 bases and 5 bases respectively, with 12 bases between them.

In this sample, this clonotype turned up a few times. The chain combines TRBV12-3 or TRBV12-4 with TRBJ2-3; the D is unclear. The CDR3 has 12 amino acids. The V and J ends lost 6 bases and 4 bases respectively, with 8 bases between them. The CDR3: CASSPKADTQYF. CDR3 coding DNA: TGTGCCAGCAGCCCTAAGGCAGATACGCAGTATTTT.

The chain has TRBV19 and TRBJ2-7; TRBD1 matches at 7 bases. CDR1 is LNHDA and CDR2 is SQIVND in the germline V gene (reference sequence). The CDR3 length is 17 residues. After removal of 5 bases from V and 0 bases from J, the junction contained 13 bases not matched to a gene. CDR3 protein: CASSPGTGAPLSYEQYF. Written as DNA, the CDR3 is TGTGCCAGTAGTCCGGGAACAGGGGCTCCCCTCTCCTACGAGCAGTACTTC. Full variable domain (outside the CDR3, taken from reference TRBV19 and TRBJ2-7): DGGITQSPKYLFRKEGQNVTLSCEQNLNHDAMYWYRQDPGQGLRLIYYSQIVNDFQKGDIAEGYSVSREKKESFPLTVTSAQKNPTAFYLCASSPGTGAPLSYEQYFGPGTRLTVT.

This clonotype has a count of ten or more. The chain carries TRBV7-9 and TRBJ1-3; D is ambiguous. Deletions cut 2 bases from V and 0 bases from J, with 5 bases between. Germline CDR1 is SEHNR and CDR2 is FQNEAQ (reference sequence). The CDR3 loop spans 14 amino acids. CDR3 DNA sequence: TGTGCCAGCAGCTTACGCGGCTCTGGAAACACCATATATTTT. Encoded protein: CASSLRGSGNTIYF.

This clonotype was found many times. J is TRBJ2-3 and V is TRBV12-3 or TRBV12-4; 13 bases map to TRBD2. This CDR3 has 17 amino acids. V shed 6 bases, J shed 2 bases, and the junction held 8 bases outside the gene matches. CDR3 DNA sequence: TGTGCCAGCAGCTCGGACGGACTAGCGGGGGACACAGATACGCAGTATTTT. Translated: CASSSDGLAGDTDTQYF.

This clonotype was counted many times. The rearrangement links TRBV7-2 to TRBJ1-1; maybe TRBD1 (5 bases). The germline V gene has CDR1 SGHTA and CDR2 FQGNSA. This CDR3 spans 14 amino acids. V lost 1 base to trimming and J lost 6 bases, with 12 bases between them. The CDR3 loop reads CASSLDRGVPEAFF. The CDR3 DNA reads TGTGCCAGCAGCTTAGACCGGGGGGTCCCTGAAGCTTTCTTT.